A selection of T cell receptor beta chains follows, all from one sample in a study of CDR3 diversity in severe acne. MiXCR, applied by TCRdb to the PCR reads, yields one record per CDR3 protein. The table records under 95,000 distinct CDR3 sequences, approximately 52% of them present only once. The sample was blood. The receptors were sampled from a male donor in good health, serving as a control. The CDR3 runs from the conserved cysteine through the conserved F or W. A D gene is named only where the DNA matches it firmly. Size values are once, few and many counts, or a class for expanded clones, and some rows have none.

V gene	CDR3 length	clone size	J gene	D gene	CDR3 DNA	CDR3 protein
TRBV12-3/TRBV12-4	12	NA	TRBJ1-4	NA	TGTGCCAGCAGGGGGGACCTTGAAAAACTGTCTTTT	CASRGDLEKLSF
TRBV11-2	14	NA	TRBJ1-5	NA	TGTGCCAGCAGCTTATTGGGGACCTATCAGCCCCAGCATTTT	CASSLLGTYQPQHF
TRBV18	18	many	TRBJ1-2	NA	TGTGCCAGCTCACCATCGGGGACTATTACCATTCCCAACTATGGCTACACCTTC	CASSPSGTITIPNYGYTF
TRBV2	14	many	TRBJ1-1	NA	TGTGCCAGCAGTGAAGAGGTGAAATACACTGAAGCTTTCTTT	CASSEEVKYTEAFF
TRBV2	14	many	TRBJ1-2	NA	TGTGCCAGCAGTGAATCGCCAGAGGGCTATGGCTACACCTTC	CASSESPEGYGYTF
TRBV5-5	13	few	TRBJ1-4	TRBD1	TGTGCCAGCAGCTTTCAGGGGGCTGAAAAACTGTTTTTT	CASSFQGAEKLFF
TRBV10-2	15	once	TRBJ2-7	NA	TGTGCCAGCAGCCAACGACTAGAAACCCCCCACGAGCAGTACTTC	CASSQRLETPHEQYF
TRBV5-1	15	NA	TRBJ2-3	TRBD2	TGCGCCAGCAGAGCTAGCGGGAGGTCCCCAGATACGCAGTATTTT	CASRASGRSPDTQYF
TRBV25-1	13	medium-sized	TRBJ1-5	TRBD1	TGTGCCAGCAGTAGACAGGGCGGACAGCCCCAGCATTTT	CASSRQGGQPQHF
TRBV9	13	NA	TRBJ1-2	NA	TGTGCCAGCAGCCCAAGCACGGCCTATGGCTACACCTTC	CASSPSTAYGYTF
TRBV6-6	15	NA	TRBJ2-3	NA	TGTGCCAGCAGTCCTGTGGGGAGCCACACAGATGCGCAGTATTTT	CASSPVGSHTDAQYF
TRBV6-5	14	many	TRBJ2-3	NA	TGTGCCAGCAGAGGAGGGGTGGGCACAGATACGCAGTATTTT	CASRGGVGTDTQYF
TRBV29-1	12	NA	TRBJ1-2	NA	TGCAGCGTTGAGGTCGGCGGCTATGGCTACACCTTC	CSVEVGGYGYTF
TRBV19	15	many	TRBJ1-2	TRBD1	TGTGCCAGTAGTATAGAAAGCGGACAGGGCTATGGCTACACCTTC	CASSIESGQGYGYTF
TRBV9	13	many	TRBJ1-2	NA	TGTGCCAGCAGCGTAGGCAGGGGCGATGGCTACACCTTC	CASSVGRGDGYTF
TRBV9	14	NA	TRBJ2-7	TRBD2	TGTGCCAGCAGCTCATCGATGGGGGGGGGCGAGCAGTACTTC	CASSSSMGGGEQYF
TRBV6-1	13	many	TRBJ2-7	NA	TGTGCCAGCAGTGAAAGGACAGTGAGAGAGCAGTACTTC	CASSERTVREQYF
TRBV5-5	15	NA	TRBJ1-1	NA	TGTGCCAGCAGCTTGTCGGGGACTCTGAACACTGAAGCTTTCTTT	CASSLSGTLNTEAFF
TRBV5-6	12	many	TRBJ2-7	NA	TGTGCCAGCAGCTTGGGCTTCTACGAGCAGTACTTC	CASSLGFYEQYF
TRBV7-7	20	NA	TRBJ1-5	NA	TGTGCTAGCAGCCCCCAGGCCGCGGGGGCGACCCTGGTTGGGAATCAGCCCCAGCATTTT	CASSPQAAGATLVGNQPQHF
TRBV25-1	16	NA	TRBJ2-3	NA	TGTGCCAGCAGTCCTGGAGGCACAGGTAGCACAGATACGCAGTATTTT	CASSPGGTGSTDTQYF
TRBV2	14	few	TRBJ1-5	NA	TGTGCCAGCAGTGGGGGAGGCCGCAATCAGCCCCAGCATTTT	CASSGGGRNQPQHF
TRBV5-1	14	NA	TRBJ1-2	NA	TGCGCCAGCAGCTTGAAATCAGAGTCCTATGGCTACACCTTC	CASSLKSESYGYTF
TRBV5-1	15	medium-sized	TRBJ2-1	NA	TGCGCCAGGTGGGGCATCCCCTACACTTACAATGAGCAGTTCTTC	CARWGIPYTYNEQFF
TRBV25-1	14	few	TRBJ1-1	NA	TGTGCCAGCAGGACGGATGGACTCGCTGGGGAAGCTTTCTTT	CASRTDGLAGEAFF
TRBV29-1	14	NA	TRBJ1-1	NA	TGCGGCGTTGAAGATGCAGGCCGGGGCACTGAAGCTTTCTTT	CGVEDAGRGTEAFF
TRBV7-9	15	many	TRBJ1-1	TRBD1	TGTGCCAGCAGCTTATCGGGACAGGAGAACACTGAAGCTTTCTTT	CASSLSGQENTEAFF